The source of this T cell receptor (beta chain) is a study of OX40 agonist ivuxolimab in advanced cancers. Trimming cost V 2 bases and J 2 bases; bases outside gene matches: 3. The germline CDR1 and CDR2 sequences are SNHLY and FYNNEI. The CDR3 is made up of 15 amino acids. Clones were read by immunoSEQ multiplex PCR, and TCRdb kept only the in-frame ones, dropping some. This table has more than 55,000 clones, around 85% appearing once. The V call is TRBV2, the J call TRBJ2-1, with 7 bases fitting TRBD2. The TCR was taken from an adult with an advanced solid tumor such as melanoma, head and neck, liver or kidney cancer. Here the sequenced sample was CD4+ or CD8+ T cells sorted from blood, taken in a trial of the OX40 agonist ivuxolimab. The CDR3 loop is CASSELAGAYNEQFF. In DNA, the CDR3 is TGTGCCAGCAGTGAACTGGCGGGAGCCTACAATGAGCAGTTCTTC.